This T cell receptor (beta chain) came from a study of CD8+CD57+ T cells in acquired aplastic anemia. The study profiled TCR beta VDJ and CDR3 using genomic DNA as template. TCRdb fed the reads into MiXCR, producing one record per CDR3 protein. Of roughly 260,000 distinct CDR3 sequences detected, more than 40% appear once; the ten largest clones hold roughly 8%. For sequencing, patients were chosen who had shown expansion of CD8+CD57+ cells by flow cytometry. Trimming took 0 bases from V and 4 from J, leaving 10 bases between them. CDR1 and CDR2 (germline): WSHSY, SAAADI. This CDR3 spans 15 amino acids.

The material sequenced was sorted CD4+, CD8+, or CD8+CD57+ T cells (not recorded which) from PBMCs. The origin of this receptor is a human donor with aplastic anemia. The chain carries TRBV10-2 and TRBJ1-5; D call uncertain. The CDR3 coding sequence is TGCGCCAGCAGTGAGTCCGGCACGGTTAATCAGCCCCAGCATTTT. Its translation is CASSESGTVNQPQHF.